This T cell receptor (beta chain) was retrieved from a study of CD4 T cells in relation to SARS-CoV-2 and coronaviruses. This clone was seen only once. Trimming at V came to 4 bases and at J to 4 bases, leaving 10 bases not matched to a gene. This CDR3 is 16 amino acids long. From germline, CDR1 is MNHNY and CDR2 SVGAGI (reference sequence). The unexposed donors gave CD4+ T cells in about 2011-2018, prior to COVID-19. Measured with immunoSEQ multiplex PCR; TCRdb has only the in-frame clones, and not every one. This table has approximately 59,000 clones, approximately 87% appearing once. The TCR comes from a human donor in good health. The chain recombines TRBV6-6 with TRBJ2-1; the match to TRBD1 covers 7 bases. Sequencing input: memory CD4+ T cells from PBMCs. The CDR3 DNA is TGTGCCAGCAGTTTCACCGGGACAGCCGCTTACAATGAGCAGTTCTTC. It is translated as CASSFTGTAAYNEQFF.